This passage covers 2 T cell receptor beta chains from one sample sequenced in a study of blood T cell repertoires in COVID-19. Profiling relied on immunoSEQ multiplex PCR, and the TCRdb table lists in-frame clones only, not all of them. The table shows 160,000 or so clones, with about 83% occurring only once. Material: peripheral blood. Receptors originate from a woman over 75 with acute or convalescent COVID-19.

The chain has TRBV18 and TRBJ1-1; possible D gene TRBD1, 6 bases. The CDR3 sequence is 15 residues long. Trimming shortened V by 0 bases and J by 1 base, and 9 bases separated the two germline ends. Germline loops: CDR1 KGHSH, CDR2 LQKENI. For the CDR3, the DNA is TGTGCCAGCTCACCACCGGTGGGACAGAACACTGAAGCTTTCTTT. It specifies CASSPPVGQNTEAFF.

This clone was recorded only once. CDR3 in amino acids: CASSPRPGGTEAFF. The CDR3 region has the DNA TGTGCCAGCAGCCCCCGCCCGGGGGGCACTGAAGCTTTCTTT. This sequence joins TRBV7-8 and TRBJ1-1; D is perhaps TRBD1 (5 bases). The CDR3 loop spans 14 amino acids. With 5 bases removed from V and 4 bases from J, the gap between germline ends came to 14 bases. CDR1 and CDR2 from the germline V gene are SGHVS and FQNEAQ.